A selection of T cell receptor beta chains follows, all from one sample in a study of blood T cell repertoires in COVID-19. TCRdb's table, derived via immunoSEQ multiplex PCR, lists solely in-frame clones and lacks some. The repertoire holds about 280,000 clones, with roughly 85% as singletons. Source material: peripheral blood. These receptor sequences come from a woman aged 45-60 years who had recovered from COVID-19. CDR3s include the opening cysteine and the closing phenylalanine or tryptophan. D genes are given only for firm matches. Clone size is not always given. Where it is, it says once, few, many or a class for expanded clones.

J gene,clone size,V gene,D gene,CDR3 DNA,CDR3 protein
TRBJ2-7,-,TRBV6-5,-,TGTGCCAGCACCCTAGGGGGCGAGCAGTACTTC,CASTLGGEQYF
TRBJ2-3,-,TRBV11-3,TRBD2,TGTGCCAGCAGCTCCGGGACTAGCGGGAGACGGAGCACAGATACGCAGTATTTT,CASSSGTSGRRSTDTQYF
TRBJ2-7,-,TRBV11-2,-,TGTGCCAGCAGCTTATTATTCTACGAGCAGTACTTC,CASSLLFYEQYF
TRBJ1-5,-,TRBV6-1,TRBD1,TGTGCCAGCAGTGAAATTGGGCTACAGGGGGGGCAGCCCCAGCATTTT,CASSEIGLQGGQPQHF
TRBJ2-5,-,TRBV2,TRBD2,TGTGCCAGCTCACGCGGGGGGACCCAAGAGACCCAGTACTTC,CASSRGGTQETQYF
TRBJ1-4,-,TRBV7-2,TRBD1,TGTGCCAGCAGCTCGGGACAGGGGGTCGAAAAACTGTTTTTT,CASSSGQGVEKLFF
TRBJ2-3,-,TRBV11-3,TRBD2,TGTGCCAGCAGCTCCCGGACTAGCGGGAAAAGAGATACGCAGTATTTT,CASSSRTSGKRDTQYF
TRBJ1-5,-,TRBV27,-,TGTGCCAGCAGTCCCCGACAGGGCAATCAGCCCCAGCATTTT,CASSPRQGNQPQHF
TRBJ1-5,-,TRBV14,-,TGTGCCAGCAGCCTGTCAGTGAATCAGCCCCAGCATTTT,CASSLSVNQPQHF
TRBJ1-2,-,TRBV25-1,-,TGTGCCAGCAGTGAGGGGGCCTGGAGTGGCTACACCTTC,CASSEGAWSGYTF
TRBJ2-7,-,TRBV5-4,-,TGTGCCAGCAGCTTGGACAAATCCCCGCACTTC,CASSLDKSPHF
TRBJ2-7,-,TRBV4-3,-,TGCGCCAGCAGCCAAGTCGGTCTACACGCCGACAGATCCTACGAGCAGTACTTC,CASSQVGLHADRSYEQYF
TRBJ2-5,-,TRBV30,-,TGTGCCTGGGATGACAAGACCCGGGAGACCCAGTACTTC,CAWDDKTRETQYF
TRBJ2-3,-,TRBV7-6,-,TGTGCCAGCAGCTTAAGGGACAACACAGATACGCAGTATTTT,CASSLRDNTDTQYF
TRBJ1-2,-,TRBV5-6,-,TGTGCCAGCAGCCAACGGACAGCCTATGGCTACACCTTC,CASSQRTAYGYTF
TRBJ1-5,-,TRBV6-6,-,TGTGCCAGCAGTCGTCAAACAGGGTTTGGTCAGCCCCAGCATTTT,CASSRQTGFGQPQHF
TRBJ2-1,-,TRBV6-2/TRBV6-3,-,TGTGCCAGCAGTTACTCGACAGCACTTGAGCAGTTCTTC,CASSYSTALEQFF
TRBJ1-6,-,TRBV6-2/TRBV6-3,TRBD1,TGTGCCAGCAGTTTGGGACAGCCTTATAATTCACCCCTCCACTTT,CASSLGQPYNSPLHF
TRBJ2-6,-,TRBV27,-,TGTGCCAGCAGTTTATGGGCCGGGAGCTCTGGGGCCAACGTCCTGACTTTC,CASSLWAGSSGANVLTF
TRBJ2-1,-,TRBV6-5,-,TGTGCCAGCAGATCCCTAGCGCTCGTTTCCAATGAGCAGTTCTTC,CASRSLALVSNEQFF
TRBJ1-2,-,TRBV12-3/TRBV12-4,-,TGTGCCAGCAGCCCTCGGGTTAACTATGGCTACACCTTC,CASSPRVNYGYTF
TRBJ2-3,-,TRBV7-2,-,TGTGCCAGCAGCTTACCGCAGGTCGATACGCAGTATTTT,CASSLPQVDTQYF
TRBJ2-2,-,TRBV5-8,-,TGTGCCAGCAGCTCGCAAGGACTAAACACCGGGGAGCTGTTTTTT,CASSSQGLNTGELFF
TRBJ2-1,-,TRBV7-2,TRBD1,TGTGCCAGCAGCTTAGCGGGGACAGGTAGCTCCTACAATGAGCAGTTCTTC,CASSLAGTGSSYNEQFF
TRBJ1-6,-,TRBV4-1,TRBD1,TGCGCCAGCAGCCAAGATTCGGCAGGGGGCCTCTATAATTCACCCCTCCACTTT,CASSQDSAGGLYNSPLHF
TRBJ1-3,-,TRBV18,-,TGTGCCAGCTCACCGCCATGGGGGGCTGGAAACACCATATATTTT,CASSPPWGAGNTIYF
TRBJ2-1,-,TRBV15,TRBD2,TGTGCCACCAGCAGAGATGGGGCGGGGGGGCCGCATGAGCAGTTCTTC,CATSRDGAGGPHEQFF
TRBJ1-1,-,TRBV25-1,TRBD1,TGTGCCAGCAGTGAGCGACAGGGGCTTGGGGCTGAAGCTTTCTTT,CASSERQGLGAEAFF
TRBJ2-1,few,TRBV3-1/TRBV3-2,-,TGTGCCAGCAGCCAAGGTACGGGCTCCTACAATGAGCAGTTCTTC,CASSQGTGSYNEQFF
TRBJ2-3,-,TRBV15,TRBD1,TGTGCCACCAGCAGAGCCGGGGGGTTTTGGGACAGGGGGCATCGCACAGATACGCAGTATTTT,CATSRAGGFWDRGHRTDTQYF
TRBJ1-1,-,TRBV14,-,TGTGCCAGCAGCCAAAGCGGTGGGACTGAAGCTTTCTTT,CASSQSGGTEAFF
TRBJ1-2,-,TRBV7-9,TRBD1,TGTGCCAGCAGCTCTCTAGGACAGGGTCGAGCTAACTATGGCTACACCTTC,CASSSLGQGRANYGYTF
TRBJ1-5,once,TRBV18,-,TGTGCCAGCTCACCAGCTCAGGATCAGCCCCAGCATTTT,CASSPAQDQPQHF
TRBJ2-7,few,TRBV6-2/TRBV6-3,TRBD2,TGTGCCAGCAGTCGACCTCAGACTAGCCCGCCCTACGAGCAGTACTTC,CASSRPQTSPPYEQYF
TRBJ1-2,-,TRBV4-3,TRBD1,TGCGCCAGCAGCCCAGGACAGGATTCTAACTATGGCTACACCTTC,CASSPGQDSNYGYTF
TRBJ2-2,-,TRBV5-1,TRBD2,TGCGCCAGCAGCCTAGCGGTCCCAGGGAGCGGGGAGCTGTTTTTT,CASSLAVPGSGELFF
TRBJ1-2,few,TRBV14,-,TGTGCCAGCAGCCATCCGACAGAATATTATGGCTACACCTTC,CASSHPTEYYGYTF
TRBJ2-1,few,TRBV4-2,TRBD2,TGTGCCAGCAGCCAAGATCTGACTAGCGGAAATGAGCAGTTCTTC,CASSQDLTSGNEQFF
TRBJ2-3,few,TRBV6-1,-,TGTGCCAGCAGTTATGTGGGGGCTACAGATACGCAGTATTTT,CASSYVGATDTQYF
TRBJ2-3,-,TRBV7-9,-,TGTGCCAGCAGCTTTACAATAGCGTCTACGCAGTATTTT,CASSFTIASTQYF
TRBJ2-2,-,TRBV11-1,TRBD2,TGTGCCAGCAGCTTAGCTGGACTAGCGGGAACCGGGGAGCTGTTTTTT,CASSLAGLAGTGELFF
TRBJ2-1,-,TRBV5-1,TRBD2,TGCGCCAGCATCCTGGGGAGCGGGGTCCGCAATGAGCAGTTCTTC,CASILGSGVRNEQFF
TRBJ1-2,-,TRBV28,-,TGTGCCAGCAGTTTAACTACCCTCTATGGCTACACCTTC,CASSLTTLYGYTF
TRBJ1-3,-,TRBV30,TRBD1,TGTGCCTGGAGTAAAGGGGACAGAGGAAGCCTTCCTGGAAACACCATATATTTT,CAWSKGDRGSLPGNTIYF
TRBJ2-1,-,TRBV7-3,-,TGTGCCAGCAGCTCACAGGGGGGGACCTACAATGAGCAGTTCTTC,CASSSQGGTYNEQFF
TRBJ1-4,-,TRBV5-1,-,TGCGCCAGCAGGCGCCATCAGGGCCTCAATGAAAAACTGTTTTTT,CASRRHQGLNEKLFF
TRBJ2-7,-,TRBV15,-,TGTGCCACCAGCAGAGATACGGGACTGACCTACGAGCAGTACTTC,CATSRDTGLTYEQYF
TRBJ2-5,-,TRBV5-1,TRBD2,TGCGCCAGCAGCTTGGTACTAGCGGGAGGTGAGACCCAGTACTTC,CASSLVLAGGETQYF
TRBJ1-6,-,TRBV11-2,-,TGTGCCAGCAGCTACAGGGTCGATTCACCCCTCCACTTT,CASSYRVDSPLHF
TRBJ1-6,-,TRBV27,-,TGTGCCAGCAGTTTATCGAGATCCTATAATTCACCCCTCCACTTT,CASSLSRSYNSPLHF
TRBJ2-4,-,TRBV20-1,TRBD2,TGCAGTGCCAGTCGGGAGCGGGGAGCCAAAAACATTCAGTACTTC,CSASRERGAKNIQYF